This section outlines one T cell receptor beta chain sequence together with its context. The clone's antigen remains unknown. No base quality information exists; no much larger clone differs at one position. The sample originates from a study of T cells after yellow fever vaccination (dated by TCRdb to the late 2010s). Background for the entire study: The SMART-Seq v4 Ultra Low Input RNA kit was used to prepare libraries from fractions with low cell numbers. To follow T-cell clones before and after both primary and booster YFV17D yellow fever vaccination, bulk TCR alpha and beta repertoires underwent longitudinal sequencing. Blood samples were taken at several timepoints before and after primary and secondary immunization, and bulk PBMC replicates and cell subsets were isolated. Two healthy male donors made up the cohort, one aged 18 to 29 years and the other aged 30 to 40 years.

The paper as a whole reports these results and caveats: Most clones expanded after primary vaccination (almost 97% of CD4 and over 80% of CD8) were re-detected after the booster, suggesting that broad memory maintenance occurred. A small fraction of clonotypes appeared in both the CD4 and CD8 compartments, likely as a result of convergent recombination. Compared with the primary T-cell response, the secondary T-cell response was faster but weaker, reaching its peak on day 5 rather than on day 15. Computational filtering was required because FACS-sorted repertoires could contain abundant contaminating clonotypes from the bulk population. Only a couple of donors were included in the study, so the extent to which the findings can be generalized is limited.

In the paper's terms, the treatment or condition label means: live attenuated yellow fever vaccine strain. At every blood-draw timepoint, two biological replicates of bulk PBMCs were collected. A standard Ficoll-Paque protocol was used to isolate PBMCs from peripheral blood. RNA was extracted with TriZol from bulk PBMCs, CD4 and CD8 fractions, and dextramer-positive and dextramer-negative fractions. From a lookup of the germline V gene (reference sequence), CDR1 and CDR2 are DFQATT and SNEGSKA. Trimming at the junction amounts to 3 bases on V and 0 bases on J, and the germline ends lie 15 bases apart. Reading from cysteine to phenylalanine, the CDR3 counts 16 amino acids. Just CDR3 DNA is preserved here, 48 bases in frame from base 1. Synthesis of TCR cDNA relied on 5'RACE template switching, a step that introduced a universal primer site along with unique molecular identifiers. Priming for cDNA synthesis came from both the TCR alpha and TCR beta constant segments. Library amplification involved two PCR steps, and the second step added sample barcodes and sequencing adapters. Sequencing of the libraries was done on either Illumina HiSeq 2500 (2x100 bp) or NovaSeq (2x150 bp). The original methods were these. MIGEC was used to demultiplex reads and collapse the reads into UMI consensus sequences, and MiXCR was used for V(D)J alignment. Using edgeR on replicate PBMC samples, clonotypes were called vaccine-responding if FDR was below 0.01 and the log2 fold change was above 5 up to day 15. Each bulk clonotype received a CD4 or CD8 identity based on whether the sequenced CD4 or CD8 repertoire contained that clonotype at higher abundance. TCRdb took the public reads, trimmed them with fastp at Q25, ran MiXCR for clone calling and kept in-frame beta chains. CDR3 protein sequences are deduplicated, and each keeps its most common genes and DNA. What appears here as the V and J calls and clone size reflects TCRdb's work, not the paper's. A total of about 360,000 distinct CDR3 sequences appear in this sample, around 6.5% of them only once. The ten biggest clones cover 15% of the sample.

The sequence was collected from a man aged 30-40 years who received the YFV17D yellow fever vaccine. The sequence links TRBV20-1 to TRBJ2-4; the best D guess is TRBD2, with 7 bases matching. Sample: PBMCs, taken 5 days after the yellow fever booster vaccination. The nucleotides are TGCAGTGCTAGGGCCACGGGGGGCTTAGCCAAAAACATTCAGTACTTC. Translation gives CSARATGGLAKNIQYF.